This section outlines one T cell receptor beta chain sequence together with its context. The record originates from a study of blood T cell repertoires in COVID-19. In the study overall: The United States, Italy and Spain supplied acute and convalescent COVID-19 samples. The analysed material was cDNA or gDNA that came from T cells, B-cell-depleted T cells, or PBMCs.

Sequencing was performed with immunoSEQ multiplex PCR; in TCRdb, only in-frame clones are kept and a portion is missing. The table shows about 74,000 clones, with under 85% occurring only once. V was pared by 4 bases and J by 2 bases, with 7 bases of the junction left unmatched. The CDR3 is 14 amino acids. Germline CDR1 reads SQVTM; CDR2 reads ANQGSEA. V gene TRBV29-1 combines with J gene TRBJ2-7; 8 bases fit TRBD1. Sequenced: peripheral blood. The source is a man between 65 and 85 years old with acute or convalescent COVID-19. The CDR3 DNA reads TGCAGCGTTGCGGCCCGGACAGGGCCCTACGAGCAGTACTTC. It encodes CSVAARTGPYEQYF.